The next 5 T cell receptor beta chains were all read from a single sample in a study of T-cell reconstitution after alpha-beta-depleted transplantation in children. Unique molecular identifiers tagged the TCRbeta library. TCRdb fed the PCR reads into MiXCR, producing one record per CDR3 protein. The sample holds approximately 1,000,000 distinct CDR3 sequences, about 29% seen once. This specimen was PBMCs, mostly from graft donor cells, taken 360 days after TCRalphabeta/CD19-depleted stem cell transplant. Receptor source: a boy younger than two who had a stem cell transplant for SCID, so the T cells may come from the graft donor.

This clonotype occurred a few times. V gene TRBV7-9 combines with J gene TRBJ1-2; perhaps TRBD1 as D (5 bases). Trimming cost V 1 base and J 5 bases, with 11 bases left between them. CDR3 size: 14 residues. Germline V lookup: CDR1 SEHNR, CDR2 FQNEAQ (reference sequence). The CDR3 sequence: CASSLDPGMYGYTF. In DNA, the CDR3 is TGTGCCAGCAGCTTAGATCCAGGGATGTATGGCTACACCTTC.

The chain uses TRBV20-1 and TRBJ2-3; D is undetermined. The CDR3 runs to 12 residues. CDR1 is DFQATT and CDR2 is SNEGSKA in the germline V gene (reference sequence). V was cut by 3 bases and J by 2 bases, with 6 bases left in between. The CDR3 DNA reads TGCAGTGCTAGGGCTACCACAGATACGCAGTATTTT. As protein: CSARATTDTQYF.

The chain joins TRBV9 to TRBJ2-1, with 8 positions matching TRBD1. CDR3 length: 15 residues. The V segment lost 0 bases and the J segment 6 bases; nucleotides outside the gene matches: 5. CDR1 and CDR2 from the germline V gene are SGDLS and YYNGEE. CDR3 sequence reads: CASSVVDRVGNEQFF. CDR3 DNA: TGTGCCAGCAGCGTAGTGGACAGGGTCGGCAATGAGCAGTTCTTC.

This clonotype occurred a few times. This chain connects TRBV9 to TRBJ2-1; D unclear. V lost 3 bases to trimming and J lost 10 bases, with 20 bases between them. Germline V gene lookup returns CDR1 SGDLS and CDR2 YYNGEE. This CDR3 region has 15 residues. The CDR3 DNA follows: TGTGCCAGCAGCGGCCCGGAACGGATAACGACGGAGCAGTTCTTC. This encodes CASSGPERITTEQFF.

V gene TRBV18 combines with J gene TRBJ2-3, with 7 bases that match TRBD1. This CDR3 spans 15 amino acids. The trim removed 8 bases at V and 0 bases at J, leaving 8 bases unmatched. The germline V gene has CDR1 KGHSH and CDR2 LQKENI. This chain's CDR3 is CASHRRQGSTDTQYF. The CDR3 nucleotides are TGTGCCAGCCACCGGCGACAGGGAAGCACAGATACGCAGTATTTT.